This T cell receptor beta chain was sequenced for a study of T-cell memory formation after mild COVID-19. Constant-segment primers served in 5'RACE that generated TCR alpha and TCR beta cDNA libraries bearing sample barcodes and UMIs. TCRdb re-analysed the 5' RACE reads in MiXCR, keeping a single row per CDR3 protein. The sample gives around 450,000 distinct CDR3 sequences, roughly a quarter of which show up once; roughly 9.7% is in the top ten. The source of this sequence is an adult woman who had mild COVID-19 (a few samples of this study predate the infection). Cell type and time point are not known. The sequencing input was PBMCs or a T cell subset sorted from them (not recorded which).

The chain's CDR3 is CASSRRDSQDNEQFF. CDR3 nucleotides: TGCGCCAGCAGCCGGCGGGACAGTCAGGACAATGAGCAGTTCTTC. The chain is built from TRBV4-1 and TRBJ2-1; weak D call: TRBD1 (7 bases). The CDR3 totals 15 residues. Between the trimmed V and J ends, which lost 4 bases and 5 bases, there was a span of 15 bases. CDR1 MGHRA and CDR2 YSYEKL come from the germline V gene.